This TCR beta chain was captured in a study of cytomegalovirus exposure and HLA in healthy donors. Notes on the study in general: A reported reduction in N-insertions relative to the roughly 710-donor mean was seen in an Asian-associated ancestry cluster in a later analysis. By a later analysis, the bulk of CMV-associated TCR beta chains appeared HLA-restricted. In a later analysis, TCR beta V- and J-gene trimming showed a link to a missense DCLRE1C variant. Based on reports, TCR beta sequences accurately predicted HLA-A and HLA-B alleles for most subjects.

With respect to this clone: Its antigen remains unknown.

The CDR3 is 14 residues long. V dropped 3 bases and J dropped 0 bases, with 9 bases sitting between them. Germline V lookup: CDR1 MNHEY, CDR2 SMNVEV (reference sequence). Vbeta (60) and Jbeta (13) primers were used in the PCR. The data were produced by immunoSEQ multiplex PCR, yet TCRdb's version contains in-frame clones alone and is incomplete. The data show 150,000 to 200,000 clones, 62% seen once. This chain uses TRBV27 with TRBJ2-7, with a weak D call TRBD1 (6 bases). The sequenced material came from PBMCs. The receptor comes from a middle-aged man in good health and CMV-seronegative. The CDR3 DNA is TGTGCCAGCAGTTTTGGGACAAACTCCTACGAGCAGTACTTC. Its translation: CASSFGTNSYEQYF.